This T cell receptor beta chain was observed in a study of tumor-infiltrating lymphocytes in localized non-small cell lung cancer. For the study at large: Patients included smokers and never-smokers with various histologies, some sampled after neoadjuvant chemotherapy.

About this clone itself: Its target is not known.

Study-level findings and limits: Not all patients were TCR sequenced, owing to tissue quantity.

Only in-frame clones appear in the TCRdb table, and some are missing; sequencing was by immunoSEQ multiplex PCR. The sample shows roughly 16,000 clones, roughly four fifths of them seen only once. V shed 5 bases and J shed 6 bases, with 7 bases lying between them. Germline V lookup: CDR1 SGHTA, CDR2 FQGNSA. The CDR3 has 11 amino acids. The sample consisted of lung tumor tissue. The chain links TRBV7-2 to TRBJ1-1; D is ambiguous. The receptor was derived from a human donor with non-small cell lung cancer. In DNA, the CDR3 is TGTGCCAGCAGCGAGGGAGCTGAAGCTTTCTTT. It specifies CASSEGAEAFF.